This T cell receptor beta chain originates from a study of CD8 T cells in ankylosing spondylitis. Regarding this clonotype: Its cognate antigen is unknown.

Germline values: CDR1 DFQATT, CDR2 SNEGSKA (reference sequence). The CDR3 is made up of 14 amino acids. Trimming took 6 bases from V and 2 from J, leaving 17 bases between them. TCRdb processed the 5' RACE reads anew with MiXCR; each CDR3 protein has one entry. The sample has 220,000 or so distinct CDR3 sequences, about 10% seen once. The study's findings and limits: The clones that were linked to disease were reported to be significantly enriched in matched synovial fluid samples from ankylosing spondylitis patients. With a CD8+ phenotype, disease-linked clones were relatively rare in peripheral blood.

Source material: blood, either unsorted or a sorted T cell fraction (not recorded which). The chain has TRBV20-1 and TRBJ2-7; D is possibly TRBD1 (5 bases). The source of this sequence is a male donor with ankylosing spondylitis or in good health (not recorded which). The CDR3 DNA sequence: TGCAGTGCCGATCGCGACAGTATCGCCTACGAGCAGTACTTC. Amino acid sequence: CSADRDSIAYEQYF.